These 18 T cell receptor beta chains share one sample of origin, sequenced in a study of T cells expressing NK-cell markers. From the 5' RACE reads, TCRdb lists one entry per CDR3 protein and no DNA. Its table records about 460,000 distinct CDR3 sequences. Sequenced input: blood T cells: a sorted CD56 or NKG2C T cell subset, CD4+ or CD8+ T cells, or bulk PBMC T cells (not recorded which). These receptors were collected from a woman aged 45-65 years in good health.

This chain joins TRBV18 and TRBJ2-3; TCRdb's D call of TRBD1 is untestable without DNA. The CDR3 is 14 residues long. Germline CDR1 KGHSH, CDR2 LQKENI. The CDR3 here is CASSPPGGQDTQYF.

The genes are TRBV28 and TRBJ1-4. Germline V CDR1 and CDR2: MDHEN, SYDVKM. The CDR3 covers 15 residues. CDR3 loop: CASSLLVTGREKLFF.

The chain recombines TRBV29-1 with TRBJ2-3; the TCRdb call, TRBD2, lacks DNA for checking. This CDR3 spans 14 amino acids. Germline V lookup: CDR1 SQVTM, CDR2 ANQGSEA. CDR3 sequence reads: CSLWTSGSGDTQYF.

V is TRBV18 and J is TRBJ2-3; TCRdb designates TRBD1, a call that cannot be tested without DNA. The CDR3 has 13 amino acids. The germline gives CDR1 KGHSH, CDR2 LQKENI. The CDR3: CASSPRDIDTQYF.

This chain connects TRBV10-2 to TRBJ1-6; TCRdb calls TRBD1, which cannot be checked without DNA. Germline CDR1 WSHSY, CDR2 SAAADI. The CDR3 has 16 amino acids. The CDR3 spells CASSESIAGRNSPLHF.

The chain combines TRBV9 with TRBJ1-3. The germline V gene has CDR1 SGDLS and CDR2 YYNGEE. The CDR3 length is 16 residues. The CDR3 sequence: CASSVFQVGSGNTIYF.

The chain is built from TRBV13 and TRBJ2-7; the D gene TCRdb calls, TRBD1, cannot be checked with no DNA. Germline CDR1 PRHDT, CDR2 FYEKMQ (reference sequence). This CDR3 contains 15 residues. This chain's CDR3 is CASSRAPDGSYEQYF.

The chain uses TRBV7-6 and TRBJ1-4; TCRdb gives TRBD1 as the D gene, but with no DNA this cannot be confirmed. The CDR3 length is 16 residues. Germline V CDR1 and CDR2: SGHVS, FNYEAQ. This CDR3 reads CASSLGVQGKDEKLFF.

The genes are TRBV7-2 and TRBJ1-5. The CDR3 is 15 residues long. Per the germline V gene, CDR1 is SGHTA and CDR2 is FQGNSA. The CDR3 protein is CASSEREGFIVSQHF.

The V call is TRBV9, the J call TRBJ2-1; the TCRdb call, TRBD2, lacks DNA for checking. Germline CDR1 SGDLS, CDR2 YYNGEE. The CDR3 runs 13 residues. CDR3 amino acids: CASSVDFGGEQFF.

V gene TRBV20-1 combines with J gene TRBJ2-1. The CDR3 sequence is 12 residues long. CDR1 and CDR2 (germline): DFQATT, SNEGSKA (reference sequence). The CDR3 is CSARFIYNEQFF.

V gene TRBV20-1 combines with J gene TRBJ2-3; TCRdb calls TRBD2, which cannot be checked without DNA. Germline values: CDR1 DFQATT, CDR2 SNEGSKA (reference sequence). The CDR3 has 20 residues. CDR3 sequence: CSARDRRLAGGPKGTDTQYF.

This chain connects TRBV24-1 to TRBJ2-2. Per the germline V gene, CDR1 is KGHDR and CDR2 is SFDVKD. The CDR3 length is 14 residues. The CDR3 region is CATSDPPGSGELFF.

The gene calls are TRBV10-3 and TRBJ2-5; the D gene TCRdb calls, TRBD2, cannot be checked with no DNA. Germline V gene lookup returns CDR1 ENHRY and CDR2 SYGVKD. This CDR3 has 15 amino acids. CDR3: CATQGLAGPQETQYF.

The chain couples TRBV6-5 to TRBJ2-1. Germline CDR1 and CDR2: MNHEY and SVGAGI. The CDR3 totals 16 residues. Here the CDR3 reads CASSEELASSYNEQFF.

The genes are TRBV5-4 and TRBJ2-1; without DNA, the TCRdb call of TRBD2 cannot be checked. The germline V gene encodes CDR1 SGHNT and CDR2 YYREEE (reference sequence). This CDR3 is built from 14 residues. Here the CDR3 reads CASTLSGSHNEQFF.

This chain joins TRBV7-9 and TRBJ2-1; there is no DNA to check the TCRdb D call of TRBD1. Germline V CDR1 and CDR2: SEHNR, FQNEAQ (reference sequence). This CDR3 is 15 amino acids long. CDR3 sequence: CASSLVAAGGGEQFF.

The chain uses TRBV12-5 and TRBJ2-4; no DNA is available, so the TRBD1 call from TCRdb remains unchecked. Germline V lookup: CDR1 LGHNT, CDR2 FRNRAP. The CDR3 contains 15 residues. The CDR3: CASGPGQGSMNIQYF.